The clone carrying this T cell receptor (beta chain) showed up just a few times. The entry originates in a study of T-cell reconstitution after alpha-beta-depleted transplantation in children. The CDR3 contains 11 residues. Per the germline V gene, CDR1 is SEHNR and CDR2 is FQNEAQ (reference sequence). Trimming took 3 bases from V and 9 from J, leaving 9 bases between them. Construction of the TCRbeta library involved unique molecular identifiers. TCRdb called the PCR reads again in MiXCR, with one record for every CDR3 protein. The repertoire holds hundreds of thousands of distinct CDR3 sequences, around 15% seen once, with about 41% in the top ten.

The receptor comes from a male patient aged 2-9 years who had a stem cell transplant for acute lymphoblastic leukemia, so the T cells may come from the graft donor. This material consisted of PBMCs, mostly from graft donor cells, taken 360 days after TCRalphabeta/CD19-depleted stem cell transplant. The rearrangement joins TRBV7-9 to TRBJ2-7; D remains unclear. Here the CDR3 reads CASSFGDGQYF. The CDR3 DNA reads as TGTGCCAGCAGCTTCGGTGATGGGCAGTACTTC.